Shown below are 10 T cell receptor beta chains from a single sample sequenced in a study of cytomegalovirus exposure and HLA in healthy donors. A multiplex PCR was run with 60 Vbeta primers and 13 Jbeta primers. Measured with immunoSEQ multiplex PCR; TCRdb has only the in-frame clones, and not every one. The repertoire has under 50,000 clones, approximately 86% of them found once; the top ten carry about 8%. Sequencing was done on a sample of PBMCs. The receptors originated from a middle-aged woman in good health and CMV-seropositive.

This chain links TRBV7-9 with TRBJ2-6; 13 positions match TRBD2. Germline V gene lookup returns CDR1 SEHNR and CDR2 FQNEAQ (reference sequence). The CDR3 runs to 19 residues. V shed 3 bases and J 5 bases; nucleotides not matched to a gene: 10. The CDR3 protein is CASSFRTSGGRERANVLTF. CDR3 bases: TGTGCCAGCAGCTTTAGGACTAGCGGGGGCAGAGAGCGGGCCAACGTCCTGACTTTC.

The chain links TRBV10-3 to TRBJ2-1; D unclear. V lost 0 bases to trimming and J lost 7 bases, with 10 bases between them. This CDR3 has 14 amino acids. In germline, CDR1 is ENHRY, CDR2 SYGVKD. The CDR3 sequence: CAISESNSLNEQFF. CDR3 sequence (DNA): TGTGCCATCAGTGAGTCGAACAGCCTTAATGAGCAGTTCTTC.

The V and J genes are TRBV5-6 and TRBJ2-1; 7 bases are a match to TRBD2. The V and J ends lost 2 bases and 7 bases, in that order; junction bases with no gene match: 15. The CDR3 is 17 residues long. Germline V gives CDR1 SGHDT, CDR2 YYEEEE. The CDR3 protein is CASSFWPGLFSWNEQFF. CDR3 DNA: TGTGCCAGCAGCTTCTGGCCGGGACTATTTTCATGGAATGAGCAGTTCTTC. The variable domain in full, with the rest retrieved from reference TRBV5-6 and TRBJ2-1, is DAGVTQSPTHLIKTRGQQVTLRCSPKSGHDTVSWYQQALGQGPQFIFQYYEEEERQRGNFPDRFSGHQFPNYSSELNVNALLLGDSALYLCASSFWPGLFSWNEQFFGPGTRLTVL.

The V and J genes are TRBV19 and TRBJ1-1, with a possible D match to TRBD1 (5 bases). With 5 bases removed from V and 1 base from J, the gap between germline ends came to 8 bases. The CDR3 is 13 residues long. Germline assignment: CDR1 LNHDA and CDR2 SQIVND (reference sequence). The CDR3 here is CASSQGPNTEAFF. As DNA, the CDR3 is TGTGCCAGTAGTCAGGGCCCGAACACTGAAGCTTTCTTT.

This sequence joins TRBV5-6 and TRBJ2-5; possibly TRBD1 for D (6 bases). This CDR3 spans 12 amino acids. Germline V gene lookup returns CDR1 SGHDT and CDR2 YYEEEE. Trimming left V 4 bases short and J 4 bases short, with 8 bases between. CDR3 sequence (DNA): TGTGCCAGCAGCCGAGGGGGAGAGACCCAGTACTTC. Its protein product is CASSRGGETQYF.

The V call is TRBV5-1, the J call TRBJ2-7; TRBD2 might be the D (5 bases). This CDR3 is 14 amino acids long. Trimming stripped 2 bases from V and 3 bases from J, with 12 bases between. From germline, CDR1 is SGHRS and CDR2 YFSETQ. CDR3 bases: TGCGCCAGCAGCTTAGGACTGAACTACTACGAGCAGTACTTC. Translating it yields CASSLGLNYYEQYF.

The chain uses TRBV6-5 and TRBJ2-7; perhaps TRBD2 as D (5 bases). The CDR3 loop spans 15 amino acids. Germline loops: CDR1 MNHEY, CDR2 SVGAGI. Trimming removed 6 bases from V and 2 bases from J, with 17 bases in between. The CDR3 DNA reads TGTGCCAGCAGCGCCGGTGGAGCGGTAACCTACGAGCAGTACTTC. Its translation is CASSAGGAVTYEQYF.

The rearrangement links TRBV7-3 to TRBJ2-3, with TRBD1 matching over 7 bases. Germline V gene data show CDR1 as SGHTA and CDR2 as FQGTGA. The length of the CDR3 is 15 residues. Unmatched junction bases numbered 7, after V lost 5 bases and J lost 2 bases. This CDR3 is CASSPGGADTDTQYF. In DNA, the CDR3 is TGTGCCAGCAGCCCAGGGGGAGCCGACACAGATACGCAGTATTTT.

The chain couples TRBV7-3 to TRBJ2-7; 8 nucleotides match TRBD2. The V segment lost 5 bases and the J segment 6 bases; nucleotides outside the gene matches: 12. This CDR3 is 15 amino acids long. Per germline, CDR1 SGHTA and CDR2 FQGTGA. In nucleotides, the CDR3 is TGTGCCAGCAGCCCGGAGGGTAGCGGGATAGTCGAGCAGTACTTC. The encoded protein is CASSPEGSGIVEQYF.

V gene TRBV28 combines with J gene TRBJ1-5, with 11 bases fitting TRBD1. After removal of 7 bases from V and 6 bases from J, the junction contained 8 bases not matched to a gene. The CDR3 length is 15 residues. The germline CDR1 and CDR2 sequences are MDHEN and SYDVKM. CDR3 in DNA: TGTGCCAGCATTAGGGCGGGACAGGGGGGTCAGCCCCAGCATTTT. Protein product: CASIRAGQGGQPQHF.